One sample yielded the 21 T cell receptor beta chains listed below, sequenced in a study of beta chain features in type 1 diabetes. For these TCRs, the target antigens are not known. Since all of the isolated RNA was reverse transcribed, expressed TCRB transcripts were what got sequenced. Sequencing was performed with immunoSEQ multiplex PCR; in TCRdb, only in-frame clones are kept and a portion is missing. The sample lists around 44,000 clones; 65% to 70% were seen once. Overall study results and limits: When Type 1 diabetes patients were examined, their TCRB CDR3s proved moderately but significantly shorter in all four CD4+ subsets.

Input material: Tregs from blood. The source of these receptors is a woman aged 18-35 years with type 1 diabetes.

The rearrangement joins TRBV5-5 to TRBJ2-3, with D maybe TRBD2 (6 bases). The V end lost 1 base, the J end lost 1 base, and 13 bases lay between the germline ends. The CDR3 spans 16 residues. CDR1 and CDR2 from the germline V gene are SGHKS and YYEKEE (reference sequence). The CDR3 bases are TGTGCCAGCAGCTTGCTGGTGGGAGGCGGCACAGATACGCAGTATTTT. Translating it yields CASSLLVGGGTDTQYF.

The V gene is TRBV6-5, the J gene TRBJ1-1; D gene unclear. The CDR3 length is 15 residues. Trimming took off 7 bases at V and 4 bases at J, with 19 bases between the two ends. CDR1 MNHEY and CDR2 SVGAGI come from the germline V gene. The CDR3 is CASTGSSRGFTEAFF. The CDR3 DNA is TGTGCCAGCACAGGTAGTTCTAGAGGGTTCACTGAAGCTTTCTTT.

The J gene is TRBJ2-7, the V gene TRBV6-5; the match to TRBD2 covers 7 bases. The CDR3 is 14 amino acids. Germline V gives CDR1 MNHEY, CDR2 SVGAGI. V gave up 2 bases and J gave up 2 bases; unmatched junction bases: 3. CDR3 sequence (DNA): TGTGCCAGCAGTTACCTCGGGACTACCTACGAGCAGTACTTC. It is translated as CASSYLGTTYEQYF.

The chain joins TRBV18 to TRBJ2-7; 8 nucleotides match TRBD2. Germline CDR1 and CDR2: KGHSH and LQKENI. The V segment lost 5 bases and the J segment 0 bases; nucleotides outside the gene matches: 3. The CDR3 has 14 residues. CDR3 in amino acids: CASSTGTSSYEQYF. In nucleotides, the CDR3 is TGTGCCAGCTCAACCGGGACTAGCTCCTACGAGCAGTACTTC.

This clone was counted only a few times. The V call is TRBV9, the J call TRBJ2-1; 7 bases fit TRBD2. This CDR3 contains 15 residues. Looked up from germline, CDR1 is SGDLS and CDR2 is YYNGEE. With 4 bases clipped from V and 0 bases from J, the junction kept 4 bases outside the gene matches. The CDR3 DNA follows: TGTGCCAGCAGCTTCCGCGGGAGCTCCTACAATGAGCAGTTCTTC. It translates to CASSFRGSSYNEQFF.

The chain has TRBV5-1 and TRBJ2-3, with a weak D call TRBD1 (6 bases). The V end was cut by 0 bases, the J end by 5 bases, with 13 bases between. Germline V gives CDR1 SGHRS, CDR2 YFSETQ. This CDR3 region has 15 residues. Written as DNA, the CDR3 is TGCGCCAGCAGCTTGGCAGGACAGACCGGAGATACGCAGTATTTT. Its translation is CASSLAGQTGDTQYF.

Only a few counts were recorded for this clone. J is TRBJ2-1 and V is TRBV6-5; 7 nucleotides match TRBD1. CDR1 is MNHEY, CDR2 SVGAGI, per germline. The CDR3 consists of 14 residues. Trimming cost V 7 bases and J 4 bases; bases outside gene matches: 7. Here the CDR3 reads CASKPGQLYNEQFF. The DNA for the CDR3 is TGTGCCAGCAAACCGGGACAGCTATACAATGAGCAGTTCTTC.

The V call is TRBV15, the J call TRBJ1-6, with 8 bases fitting TRBD1. Per the germline V gene, CDR1 is LNHNV and CDR2 is YYDKDF (reference sequence). V was clipped by 6 bases and J by 8 bases; unmatched bases: 12. The CDR3 has 16 amino acids. CDR3 protein: CATRVDTGGLYSPLHF. CDR3 nucleotide sequence: TGTGCCACCAGAGTCGACACAGGGGGATTGTATTCACCCCTCCACTTT.

The chain is built from TRBV28 and TRBJ1-1; D remains ambiguous. Germline V lookup: CDR1 MDHEN, CDR2 SYDVKM. Trimming shortened V by 1 base and J by 5 bases, and 8 bases separated the two germline ends. The CDR3 contains 13 residues. The CDR3 nucleotides read TGTGCCAGCAGTTTATCGAGGGAAACTGAAGCTTTCTTT. It is translated as CASSLSRETEAFF.

V usage is TRBV5-1 and J usage is TRBJ2-4, with a tentative D call TRBD2 (6 bases). This CDR3 region has 14 residues. The germline V and J ends were trimmed by 4 bases and 6 bases, with 14 bases remaining between them. Per the germline V gene, CDR1 is SGHRS and CDR2 is YFSETQ. The CDR3 is CASSPELALNIQYF. The CDR3 DNA follows: TGCGCCAGCAGCCCGGAACTAGCCCTAAACATTCAGTACTTC.

This sequence joins TRBV28 and TRBJ2-7; D perhaps matches TRBD2 (6 bases). The CDR3 is 14 amino acids. Trimming shortened V by 4 bases and J by 6 bases, and 16 bases separated the two germline ends. The germline V gene encodes CDR1 MDHEN and CDR2 SYDVKM. In DNA form, the CDR3 reads TGTGCCAGCAGTTCGACTAGTGGTGGGGGCGAGCAGTACTTC. Its translation: CASSSTSGGGEQYF. The variable domain in full, completed from reference TRBV28 and TRBJ2-7, reads DVKVTQSSRYLVKRTGEKVFLECVQDMDHENMFWYRQDPGLGLRLIYFSYDVKMKEKGDIPEGYSVSREKKERFSLILESASTNQTSMYLCASSSTSGGGEQYFGPGTRLTVT.

This chain uses TRBV9 with TRBJ2-1; 10 nucleotides align to TRBD2. Germline CDR1 SGDLS, CDR2 YYNGEE. This CDR3 region has 15 residues. V dropped 0 bases and J dropped 9; count of bases not matched to a gene: 6. The CDR3: CASSVGAGGPSEQFF. The CDR3 bases are TGTGCCAGCAGCGTAGGAGCGGGAGGGCCAAGTGAGCAGTTCTTC.

The chain recombines TRBV5-1 with TRBJ2-7, with TRBD1 identical over 10 bases. Looked up from germline, CDR1 is SGHRS and CDR2 is YFSETQ. The CDR3 is 15 amino acids. Unmatched junction bases numbered 5, after V lost 0 bases and J lost 5 bases. CDR3 protein: CASSLGGTGAHEQYF. CDR3 nucleotides: TGCGCCAGCAGCTTGGGGGGGACAGGGGCGCACGAGCAGTACTTC. The whole variable domain, filled in from reference TRBV5-1 and TRBJ2-7, reads KAGVTQTPRYLIKTRGQQVTLSCSPISGHRSVSWYQQTPGQGLQFLFEYFSETQRNKGNFPGRFSGRQFSNSRSEMNVSTLELGDSALYLCASSLGGTGAHEQYFGPGTRLTVT.

The DNA for the CDR3 is TGTGCCAGCAGTCCCTCGGGACAGGGTAGACGAGAGACCCAGTACTTC. This codes for CASSPSGQGRRETQYF. V and J are TRBV28 and TRBJ2-5; 9 nucleotides line up with TRBD1. The CDR3 contains 16 residues. V lost 5 bases and J lost 4; bases outside the gene matches: 11. The germline CDR1 and CDR2 sequences are MDHEN and SYDVKM.

The chain uses TRBV7-6 and TRBJ1-1; no definite D call. The CDR3 totals 14 residues. The germline CDR1 and CDR2 sequences are SGHVS and FNYEAQ. V was clipped by 1 base and J by 1 base, with 7 bases between them. CDR3 bases: TGTGCCAGCAGCTTAGTTCCGGGGAACACTGAAGCTTTCTTT. Translating gives CASSLVPGNTEAFF.

This chain uses TRBV10-3 with TRBJ1-1; no reliable D call. V lost 4 bases, J lost 0 bases, and 9 bases lay in between. CDR3 length: 14 amino acids. CDR1 and CDR2 (germline): ENHRY, SYGVKD. DNA of the CDR3: TGTGCCATCAGTGCCGGGGAACTGAACACTGAAGCTTTCTTT. Residues: CAISAGELNTEAFF.

This clone was detected a few times. The chain recombines TRBV6-1 with TRBJ1-6, with 8 nucleotides matching TRBD1. This CDR3 contains 15 residues. The V segment lost 1 base and the J segment 12 bases; nucleotides outside the gene matches: 8. CDR1 and CDR2 from the germline V gene are MNHNS and SASEGT. CDR3 amino acids: CASSEDRGTLLPLHF. Written as DNA, the CDR3 is TGTGCCAGCAGTGAAGACAGGGGGACCCTCTTACCCCTCCACTTT.

This clone was found once. This chain joins TRBV5-1 and TRBJ1-1; possibly TRBD1 for D (6 bases). CDR1 and CDR2 (germline): SGHRS, YFSETQ. The CDR3 covers 13 residues. V shed 3 bases and J shed 1 base, with 7 bases lying between them. As DNA, the CDR3 is TGCGCCAGCAGCTGGGGGCAGAACACTGAAGCTTTCTTT. Translating gives CASSWGQNTEAFF.

V gene TRBV27 combines with J gene TRBJ2-7, with 11 nucleotides matching TRBD1. The germline CDR1 and CDR2 sequences are MNHEY and SMNVEV (reference sequence). The V and J ends lost 5 bases and 0 bases, in that order; junction bases with no gene match: 6. The CDR3 contains 16 residues. CDR3 sequence (DNA): TGTGCCAGCAGTCCGCGGACAGGGGGCGGCTCCTACGAGCAGTACTTC. This codes for CASSPRTGGGSYEQYF.

The CDR3 nucleotides read TGCGCCAGCAGCCGGGAGGGGCGGGCTAGCTCCTACAATGAGCAGTTCTTC. Its translation is CASSREGRASSYNEQFF. V is TRBV5-1 and J is TRBJ2-1, with 8 nucleotides matching TRBD2. The junction had 9 bases not matched to a gene; V was cut back by 4 bases and J by 0 bases. The CDR3 sequence is 17 residues long. Germline-derived CDR1 and CDR2 are SGHRS and YFSETQ.

This chain links TRBV7-9 with TRBJ2-7; 11 bases are shared with TRBD1. The CDR3 extends over 15 amino acids. Germline V lookup: CDR1 SEHNR, CDR2 FQNEAQ (reference sequence). V lost 2 bases to trimming and J lost 3 bases; unmatched junction nucleotides: 3. CDR3 region: CASSLLGTGGYEQYF. The CDR3 nucleotides are TGTGCCAGCAGCTTACTGGGGACAGGGGGCTACGAGCAGTACTTC.